The entry below gives a single T cell receptor (beta chain) sequence along with its context. Its specificity is not known. Relative to the germline gene, one junction end is altered; a read error may explain this. The data originate from a study of Graves' ophthalmopathy and Graves' hyperthyroidism. Germline V CDR1 and CDR2: KGHDR, SFDVKD. The CDR3 runs 16 residues. General observations from the study: This model predicted ophthalmopathy progression (sensitivity 65% to 71%, specificity 72% to 85%).

Transcripts of RNA were the source for amplifying TCR beta CDR3 regions. The library came from an HTBI-primed first-round RT-PCR and a second-round multiplex PCR. TCRdb re-derived calls from the multiplex PCR reads in MiXCR, one entry per CDR3 protein. The data hold hundreds of thousands of distinct CDR3 sequences, with over 20% observed a single time. The starting material, 10 ml of fresh peripheral blood, provided the PBMCs. The source of this sequence is a young woman with stable Graves' hyperthyroidism. Some clones in this sample may be carry-over from other donors' samples. This chain joins TRBV24-1 and TRBJ2-2, with D perhaps matching TRBD2 (5 bases). Sequencing was performed on peripheral blood. Here the CDR3 reads CATSDFGIKNSGDLFF. In DNA form, the CDR3 reads TGTGCCACCAGTGATTTTGGGATCAAGAACTCCGGGGATCTGTTTTTT.